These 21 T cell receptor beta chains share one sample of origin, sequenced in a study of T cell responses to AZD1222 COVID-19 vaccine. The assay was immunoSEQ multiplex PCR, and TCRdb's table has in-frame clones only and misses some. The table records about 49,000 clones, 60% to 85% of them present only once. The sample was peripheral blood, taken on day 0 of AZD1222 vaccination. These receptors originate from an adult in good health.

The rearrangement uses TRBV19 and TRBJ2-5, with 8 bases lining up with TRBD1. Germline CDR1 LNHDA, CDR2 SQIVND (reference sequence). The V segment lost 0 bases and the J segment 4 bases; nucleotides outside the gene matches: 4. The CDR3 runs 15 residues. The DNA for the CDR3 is TGTGCCAGTAGTATAGACAACGGACAGGGAGAGACCCAGTACTTC. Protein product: CASSIDNGQGETQYF.

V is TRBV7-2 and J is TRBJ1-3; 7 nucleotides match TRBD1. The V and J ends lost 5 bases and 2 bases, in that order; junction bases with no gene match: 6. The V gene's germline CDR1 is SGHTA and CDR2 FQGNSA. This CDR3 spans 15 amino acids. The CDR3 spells CASSRDREAGNTIYF. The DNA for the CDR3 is TGTGCCAGCAGCCGCGACAGGGAAGCTGGAAACACCATATATTTT.

The CDR3 reads CASSPGTRNTYNEQFF. CDR3 DNA sequence: TGTGCCAGCAGCCCCGGGACTAGGAACACCTACAATGAGCAGTTCTTC. The J gene is TRBJ2-1, the V gene TRBV5-5; 8 nucleotides agree with TRBD2. The CDR3 spans 16 residues. Germline lookup yields CDR1 SGHKS and CDR2 YYEKEE (reference sequence). Losses at the gene ends were 4 bases for V and 2 bases for J; bases not matched to a gene: 8.

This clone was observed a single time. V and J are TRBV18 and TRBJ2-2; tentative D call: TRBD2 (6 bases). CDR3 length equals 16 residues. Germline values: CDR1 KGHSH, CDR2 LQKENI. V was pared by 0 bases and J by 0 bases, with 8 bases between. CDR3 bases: TGTGCCAGCTCACCACCGTGGGGGGCGAACACCGGGGAGCTGTTTTTT. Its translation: CASSPPWGANTGELFF.

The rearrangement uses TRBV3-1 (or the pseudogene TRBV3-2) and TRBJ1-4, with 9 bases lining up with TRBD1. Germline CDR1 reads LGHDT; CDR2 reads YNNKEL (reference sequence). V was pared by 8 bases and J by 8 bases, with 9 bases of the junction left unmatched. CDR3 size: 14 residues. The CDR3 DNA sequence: TGTGCCAGCGGGGCCGGGACAGGGTTCGAAAAACTGTTTTTT. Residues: CASGAGTGFEKLFF.

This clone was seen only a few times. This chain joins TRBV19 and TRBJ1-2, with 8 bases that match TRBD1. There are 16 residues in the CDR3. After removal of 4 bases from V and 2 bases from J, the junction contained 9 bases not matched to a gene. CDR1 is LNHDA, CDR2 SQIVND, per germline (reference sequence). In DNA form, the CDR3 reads TGTGCCAGTAGTACAGGGGGCAAGGCCCAAAACTATGGCTACACCTTC. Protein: CASSTGGKAQNYGYTF.

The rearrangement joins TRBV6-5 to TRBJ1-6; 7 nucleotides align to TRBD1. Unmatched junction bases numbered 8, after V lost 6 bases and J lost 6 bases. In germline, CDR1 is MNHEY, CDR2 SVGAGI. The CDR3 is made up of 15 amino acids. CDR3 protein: CASSPTGTVNSPLHF. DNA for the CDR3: TGTGCCAGCAGCCCAACCGGGACAGTTAATTCACCCCTCCACTTT.

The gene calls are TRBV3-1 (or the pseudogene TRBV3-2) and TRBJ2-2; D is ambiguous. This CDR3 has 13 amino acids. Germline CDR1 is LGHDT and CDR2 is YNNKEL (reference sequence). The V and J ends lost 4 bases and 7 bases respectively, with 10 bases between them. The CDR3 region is CASSLDGSGELFF. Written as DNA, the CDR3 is TGTGCCAGCAGCCTCGACGGAAGCGGGGAGCTGTTTTTT.

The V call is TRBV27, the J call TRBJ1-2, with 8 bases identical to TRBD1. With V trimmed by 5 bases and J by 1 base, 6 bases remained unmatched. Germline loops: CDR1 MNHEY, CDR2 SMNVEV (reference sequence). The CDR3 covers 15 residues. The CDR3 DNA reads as TGTGCCAGCAGTACAAACAGGGGGTTTAACTATGGCTACACCTTC. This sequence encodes CASSTNRGFNYGYTF.

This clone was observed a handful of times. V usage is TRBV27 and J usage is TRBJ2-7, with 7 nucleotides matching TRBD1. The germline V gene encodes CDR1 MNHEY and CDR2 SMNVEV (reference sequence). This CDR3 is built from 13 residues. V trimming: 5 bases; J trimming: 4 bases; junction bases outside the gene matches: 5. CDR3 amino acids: CASSPGQVYEQYF. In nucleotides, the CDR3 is TGTGCCAGCAGTCCCGGACAGGTGTACGAGCAGTACTTC.

The CDR3, as DNA: TGTGCCAGCAGTTACGGTTCACCCCTCCACTTT. Translation: CASSYGSPLHF. The chain recombines TRBV6-2 or TRBV6-3 with TRBJ1-6; D is uncertain. With 2 bases removed from V and 9 bases from J, the gap between germline ends came to 2 bases. Germline V gene data show CDR1 as MNHEY and CDR2 as SVGEGT. The CDR3 consists of 11 residues.

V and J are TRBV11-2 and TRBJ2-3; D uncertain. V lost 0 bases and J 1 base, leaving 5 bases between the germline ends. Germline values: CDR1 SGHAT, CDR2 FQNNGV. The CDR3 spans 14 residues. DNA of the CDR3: TGTGCCAGCAGCTTAGAGCCGGGCACAGATACGCAGTATTTT. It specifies CASSLEPGTDTQYF.

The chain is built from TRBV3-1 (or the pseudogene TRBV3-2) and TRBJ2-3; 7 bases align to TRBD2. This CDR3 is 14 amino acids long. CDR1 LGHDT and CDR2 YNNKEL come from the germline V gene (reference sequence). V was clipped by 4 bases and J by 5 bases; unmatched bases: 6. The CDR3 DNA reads TGTGCCAGCAGCCCGTCCTCTAGCGGAGATACGCAGTATTTT. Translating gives CASSPSSSGDTQYF.

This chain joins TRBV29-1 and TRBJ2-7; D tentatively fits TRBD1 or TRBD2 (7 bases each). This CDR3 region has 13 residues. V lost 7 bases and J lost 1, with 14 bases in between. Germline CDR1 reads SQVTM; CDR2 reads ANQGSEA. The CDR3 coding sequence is TGCAGCGCGCGACAGGGAGGGTCCTACGAGCAGTACTTC. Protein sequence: CSARQGGSYEQYF.

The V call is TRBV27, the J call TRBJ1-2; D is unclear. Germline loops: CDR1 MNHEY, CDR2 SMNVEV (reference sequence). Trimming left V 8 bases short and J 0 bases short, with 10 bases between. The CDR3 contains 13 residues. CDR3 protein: CASPSVANYGYTF. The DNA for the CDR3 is TGTGCCAGCCCATCCGTAGCTAACTATGGCTACACCTTC.

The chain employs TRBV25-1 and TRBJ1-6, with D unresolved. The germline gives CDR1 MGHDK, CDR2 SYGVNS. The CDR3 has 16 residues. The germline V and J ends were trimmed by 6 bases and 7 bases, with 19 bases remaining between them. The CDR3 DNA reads TGTGCCAGCAGCCCTACTACGGGTCGAGGAAATTCACCCCTCCACTTT. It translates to CASSPTTGRGNSPLHF.

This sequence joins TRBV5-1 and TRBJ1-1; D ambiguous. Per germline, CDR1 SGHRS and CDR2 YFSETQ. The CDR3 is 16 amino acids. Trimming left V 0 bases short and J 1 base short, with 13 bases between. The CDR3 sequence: CASSLDASLRNTEAFF. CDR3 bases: TGCGCCAGCAGCTTGGATGCGAGCTTGCGGAACACTGAAGCTTTCTTT.

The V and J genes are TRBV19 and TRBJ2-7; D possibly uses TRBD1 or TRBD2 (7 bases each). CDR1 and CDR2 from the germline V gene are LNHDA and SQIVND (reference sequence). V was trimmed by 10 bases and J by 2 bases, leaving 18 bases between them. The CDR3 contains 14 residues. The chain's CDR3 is CATGGGGQTYEQYF. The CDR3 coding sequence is TGTGCCACCGGGGGAGGGGGCCAGACCTACGAGCAGTACTTC. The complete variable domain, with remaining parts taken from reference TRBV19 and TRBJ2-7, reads DGGITQSPKYLFRKEGQNVTLSCEQNLNHDAMYWYRQDPGQGLRLIYYSQIVNDFQKGDIAEGYSVSREKKESFPLTVTSAQKNPTAFYLCATGGGGQTYEQYFGPGTRLTVT.

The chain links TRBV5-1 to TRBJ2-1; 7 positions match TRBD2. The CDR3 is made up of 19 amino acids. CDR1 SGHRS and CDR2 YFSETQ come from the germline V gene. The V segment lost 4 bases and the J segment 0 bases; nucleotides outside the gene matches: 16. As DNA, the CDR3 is TGCGCCAGCAGCCAAGGCCGGGACTACCAAATGAGCTCCTACAATGAGCAGTTCTTC. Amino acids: CASSQGRDYQMSSYNEQFF.

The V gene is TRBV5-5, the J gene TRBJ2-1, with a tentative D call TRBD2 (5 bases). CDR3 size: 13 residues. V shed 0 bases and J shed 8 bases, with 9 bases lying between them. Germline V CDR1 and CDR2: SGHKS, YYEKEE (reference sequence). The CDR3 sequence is CASSLEDYDEQFF. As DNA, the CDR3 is TGTGCCAGCAGCTTGGAAGACTATGATGAGCAGTTCTTC.

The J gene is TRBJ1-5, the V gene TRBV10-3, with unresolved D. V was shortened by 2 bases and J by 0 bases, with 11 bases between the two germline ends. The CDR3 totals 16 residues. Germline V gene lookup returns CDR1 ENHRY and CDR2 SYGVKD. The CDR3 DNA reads TGTGCCATCAGTGAGGAGGCGGGCTCTAGCAATCAGCCCCAGCATTTT. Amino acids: CAISEEAGSSNQPQHF.